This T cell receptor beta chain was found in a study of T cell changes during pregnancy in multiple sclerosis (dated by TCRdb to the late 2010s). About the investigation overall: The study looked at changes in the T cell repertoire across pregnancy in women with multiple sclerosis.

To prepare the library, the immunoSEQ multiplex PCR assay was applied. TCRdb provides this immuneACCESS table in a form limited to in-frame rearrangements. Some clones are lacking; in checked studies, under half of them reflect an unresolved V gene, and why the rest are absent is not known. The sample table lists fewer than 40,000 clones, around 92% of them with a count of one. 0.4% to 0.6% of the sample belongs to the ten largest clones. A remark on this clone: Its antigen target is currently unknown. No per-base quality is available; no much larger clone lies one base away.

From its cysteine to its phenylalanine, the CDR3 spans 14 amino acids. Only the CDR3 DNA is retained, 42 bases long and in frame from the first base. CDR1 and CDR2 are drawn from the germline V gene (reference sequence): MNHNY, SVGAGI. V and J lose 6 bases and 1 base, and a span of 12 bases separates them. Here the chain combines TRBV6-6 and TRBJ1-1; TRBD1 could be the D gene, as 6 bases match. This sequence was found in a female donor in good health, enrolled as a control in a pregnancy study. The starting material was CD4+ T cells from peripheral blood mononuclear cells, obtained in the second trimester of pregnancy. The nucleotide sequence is TGTGCCAGCAGCGAACAGGGCCCGAACACTGAAGCTTTCTTT. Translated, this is CASSEQGPNTEAFF.